The T cell receptor beta chain under discussion was sequenced for a study of blood T cell repertoires in COVID-19 (dated by TCRdb to the early 2020s). A note on the overall study: Samples from collaborators originated in the United States, Italy and Spain and spanned both the acute and convalescent phases of COVID-19. The samples were drawn from two sources: the first 160 participants of the ongoing ImmuneRACE study, and 950 to 1,500 subjects contributed by 6 global collaborators. Deeply sampled blood TCRbeta repertoires from subjects exposed to, actively infected with, or recovered from COVID-19 were included in the dataset. The repertoires were released in a freely available public database meant as a resource for research on the immune response to SARS-CoV-2. HLA class I and class II types, where available, came from metadata supplied by the sample provider rather than from assay-based typing. The prospective study material was composed of cDNA or gDNA derived from T cells, B-cell-depleted T cells, or PBMCs. Nearly every sample came with metadata listing a de-identified subject ID, COVID-19 status, age in years and sex.

Each collaborating institution followed its own protocols to collect whole blood in K2EDTA tubes. For TCRbeta analysis, collaborators shipped samples in one of three forms: frozen whole blood, isolated PBMCs, or DNA extracted from either of those sample types. What the work shows at the level of the full study, not this receptor alone: Clinical and demographic metadata were provided uncurated, with the amount varying by source and participant.

The CDR3 runs 18 residues from the cysteine to the phenylalanine. Of the read, only the CDR3 DNA is kept; its 54 bases are in frame from base 1. CDR1 and CDR2, looked up from the germline V gene, are SNHLY and FYNNEI. V is cut back by 8 bases and J by 0 bases, with 10 bases in the junction unmatched. The immunoSEQ Assay, a bias-controlled multiplex PCR, was used to amplify TCRbeta CDR3 regions from genomic DNA. The authors' analysis ran thus. Within the assay, amplification of reference gene primers was used to estimate how many nucleated cells each sample contained. Sequence reads were collapsed and filtered to measure the absolute abundance of every unique TCRbeta CDR3 rearrangement. For each sample, productive Simpson clonality was calculated by taking the square root of Simpson's diversity index across productive rearrangements. TCRdb holds this immuneACCESS table with in-frame rearrangements only. Some clones are missing; in checked studies, unresolved V genes explain under half, and the rest has no known cause. D and trimming come from the DNA, and the V and J calls and clone size come from that table. The sample records 70,000 or so clones, over 70% of which are singletons. Roughly 20% of the sample belongs to the ten largest clones.

About this clone itself: The antigen this receptor binds is unknown. Within one base of it there is no much larger clone, and no base qualities were kept.

The sequence derives from a man between 70 and 80 years old with acute or convalescent COVID-19. The sequence links TRBV2 to TRBJ2-6; 10 bases in the middle match TRBD2. Sequenced input: peripheral blood. The DNA reads as follows: TGTGCCAGCGGGACTAGCGCGAGGGCAAGCTCTGGGGCCAACGTCCTGACTTTC. This gives the protein CASGTSARASSGANVLTF.